Below are 8 T cell receptor beta chains sequenced from a single sample in a study of blood T cell repertoires in COVID-19. Here immunoSEQ multiplex PCR was the method, and the copy in TCRdb shows in-frame clones only, minus some. The repertoire holds 150,000 to 200,000 clones, with around four fifths as singletons. Input material: peripheral blood. These receptors all come from a man aged 70 or older with acute or convalescent COVID-19.

The chain recombines TRBV7-6 with TRBJ2-1, with 10 bases lining up with TRBD2. The CDR3 sequence is 16 residues long. With V trimmed by 5 bases and J by 6 bases, 10 bases remained unmatched. Germline-derived CDR1 and CDR2 are SGHVS and FNYEAQ. CDR3 in amino acids: CASSPIAGGTLNEQFF. Here the CDR3 DNA reads TGTGCCAGCAGCCCGATAGCGGGAGGAACCCTCAATGAGCAGTTCTTC.

For this clone: This could be a read error, since a much larger clone is one nucleotide away. V gene TRBV19 combines with J gene TRBJ2-7, with D perhaps matching TRBD1 (5 bases). V dropped 8 bases and J dropped 3 bases, with 20 bases sitting between them. This CDR3 is 15 amino acids long. CDR1 and CDR2 (germline): LNHDA, SQIVND (reference sequence). The DNA of the CDR3 is TGTGCCAGTTCCTTGGACAAGGATCCCCTCTACGAGCAGTACTTC. It encodes CASSLDKDPLYEQYF.

The chain combines TRBV11-3 with TRBJ2-7; TRBD2 aligns across 8 bases. Germline CDR1 SGHNT, CDR2 YENEEA. Trimming took 5 bases from V and 0 from J; bases not matched to a gene: 6. There are 15 residues in the CDR3. CDR3 in DNA: TGTGCCAGCAGCACCGTAGGGACTAGCTCCTACGAGCAGTACTTC. It is translated as CASSTVGTSSYEQYF.

The V call is TRBV4-1, the J call TRBJ1-1; D is possibly TRBD1 (6 bases). Germline V lookup: CDR1 MGHRA, CDR2 YSYEKL. CDR3 length: 15 residues. The V end was cut by 0 bases, the J end by 6 bases, with 14 bases between. Written as DNA, the CDR3 is TGCGCCAGCAGCCAAGAGGCCAGGGGTTTGTCTGAAGCTTTCTTT. This translates into CASSQEARGLSEAFF.

This clone came up once. The chain is built from TRBV6-1 and TRBJ1-5; the match to TRBD1 covers 7 bases. The CDR3 has 17 amino acids. Germline CDR1 is MNHNS and CDR2 is SASEGT. Trimming at V came to 1 base and at J to 2 bases, leaving 8 bases not matched to a gene. CDR3 DNA sequence: TGTGCCAGCAGTGAAGGGACGGCAGGGGGAGGCAATCAGCCCCAGCATTTT. Its translation is CASSEGTAGGGNQPQHF.

This chain links TRBV27 with TRBJ2-5; 14 nucleotides align to TRBD2. The germline V gene has CDR1 MNHEY and CDR2 SMNVEV (reference sequence). Trimming at V came to 5 bases and at J to 1 base, leaving 3 bases not matched to a gene. There are 16 residues in the CDR3. As DNA, the CDR3 is TGTGCCAGCAGTCCTGGACTAGCGGGAGGCCAAGAGACCCAGTACTTC. Its translation: CASSPGLAGGQETQYF.

V usage is TRBV6-5 and J usage is TRBJ1-2; a weak D match, TRBD1 (5 bases). Germline V gene lookup returns CDR1 MNHEY and CDR2 SVGAGI. V was shortened by 10 bases and J by 4 bases, with 22 bases between the two germline ends. There are 15 residues in the CDR3. The CDR3 nucleotides are TGTGCCACAAAGTCGTACGGGAGGGGAGGCTATGGCTACACCTTC. This translates into CATKSYGRGGYGYTF.

This chain joins TRBV29-1 and TRBJ2-2; D is possibly TRBD1 (6 bases). Between the trimmed V and J ends, which lost 7 bases and 5 bases, there was a span of 14 bases. CDR1 is SQVTM and CDR2 is ANQGSEA in the germline V gene. The CDR3 consists of 13 residues. The CDR3 reads CSAGQMITGELFF. CDR3 DNA: TGCAGCGCTGGACAGATGATAACCGGGGAGCTGTTTTTT.